What follows are 8 T cell receptor beta chains derived from one specimen sequenced in a study of regulatory T cells in long-lasting Graves disease. Arm-PCR with iRepertoire HTBI primers amplified the CDR3 regions for these TCR beta libraries. TCRdb fed the multiplex PCR reads into MiXCR, producing one record per CDR3 protein. The data hold almost 450,000 distinct CDR3 sequences, with 16% observed a single time. The time point denotes: newly diagnosed GD, antithyroid drugs for less than 3 months. PBMCs provided the RNA from which the TCR library was made. These same data were also listed under a study on T cells in Graves' hyperthyroidism and ophthalmopathy.

The source material was peripheral blood mononuclear cells (PBMCs), sampled at new diagnosis, from a patient treated with antithyroid drugs. The source is a woman in her 30s with Graves disease.

This clonotype was seen many times. J is TRBJ1-2 and V is TRBV6-1; D not certain. Germline lookup yields CDR1 MNHNS and CDR2 SASEGT. Trimming left V 7 bases short and J 5 bases short, with 17 bases between. The CDR3 loop spans 14 amino acids. CDR3 protein: CASNFLQSVYGYTF. The CDR3 DNA follows: TGTGCCAGCAATTTCCTTCAGTCGGTGTATGGCTACACCTTC.

This clonotype was seen more than once but under ten times. CDR3 in DNA: TGTGCCAGCGGGAGTTACCTAGCCACTGAAGCTTTCTTT. Translation: CASGSYLATEAFF. The V and J genes are TRBV2 and TRBJ1-1; no clear D. The CDR3 has 13 residues. Trimming stripped 8 bases from V and 4 bases from J, with 14 bases between. Germline V CDR1 and CDR2: SNHLY, FYNNEI.

This clonotype was detected ten times or more. The chain links TRBV20-1 to TRBJ2-2, with 7 positions matching TRBD1. The CDR3 has 14 residues. V dropped 3 bases and J dropped 7; count of bases not matched to a gene: 8. CDR1 is DFQATT and CDR2 is SNEGSKA in the germline V gene (reference sequence). CDR3 sequence reads: CSASRQGVGGELFF. The CDR3 DNA sequence: TGCAGTGCTAGTAGGCAGGGGGTCGGCGGGGAGCTGTTTTTT.

Ten or more counts support this clonotype. The DNA for the CDR3 is TGCGCCAGCAGCTTCGGCCAGGAAGCACCCCTCCACTTT. Its translation: CASSFGQEAPLHF. The chain is built from TRBV5-1 and TRBJ1-6; D not certain. The CDR3 has 13 amino acids. Per the germline V gene, CDR1 is SGHRS and CDR2 is YFSETQ. Trimming removed 2 bases at V and 11 bases at J, with 11 bases between.

This clonotype was observed a few times. The chain links TRBV28 to TRBJ2-4; 10 bases agree with TRBD2. V shed 2 bases, J shed 2 bases, and the junction held 6 bases outside the gene matches. This CDR3 contains 17 residues. Germline V gene lookup returns CDR1 MDHEN and CDR2 SYDVKM. CDR3 in DNA: TGTGCCAGCAGTTTACCAAGCGGGAGGGGGACCAAAAACATTCAGTACTTC. Translating gives CASSLPSGRGTKNIQYF.

At least ten counts were recorded for this clonotype. The rearrangement links TRBV5-1 to TRBJ2-1; either TRBD1 or TRBD2 may fit D (5 bases each). The CDR3 is 14 amino acids. With 7 bases removed from V and 6 bases from J, the gap between germline ends came to 17 bases. The germline gives CDR1 SGHRS, CDR2 YFSETQ. In DNA form, the CDR3 reads TGCGCCAGCTGCCGGGACCTCCCCCTCAATGAGCAGTTCTTC. It translates to CASCRDLPLNEQFF.

The CDR3 nucleotides read TGTGCCAGCTCACCAGGGAAGTCCCACGAGCAGTACTTC. The encoded protein is CASSPGKSHEQYF. This rearrangement joins TRBV18 to TRBJ2-7; D ambiguous. This CDR3 comprises 13 residues. V was cut by 2 bases and J by 5 bases, with 10 bases left in between. The germline CDR1 and CDR2 sequences are KGHSH and LQKENI.

Ten or more counts support this clonotype. This chain links TRBV6-1 with TRBJ2-2; 7 bases are shared with TRBD1. Germline CDR1 and CDR2: MNHNS and SASEGT. Trimming removed 6 bases from V and 4 bases from J; junction bases left unmatched: 2. The CDR3 has 13 residues. The CDR3 sequence is CASRTGSTGELFF. The CDR3 coding sequence is TGTGCCAGCAGGACAGGGAGCACCGGGGAGCTGTTTTTT.